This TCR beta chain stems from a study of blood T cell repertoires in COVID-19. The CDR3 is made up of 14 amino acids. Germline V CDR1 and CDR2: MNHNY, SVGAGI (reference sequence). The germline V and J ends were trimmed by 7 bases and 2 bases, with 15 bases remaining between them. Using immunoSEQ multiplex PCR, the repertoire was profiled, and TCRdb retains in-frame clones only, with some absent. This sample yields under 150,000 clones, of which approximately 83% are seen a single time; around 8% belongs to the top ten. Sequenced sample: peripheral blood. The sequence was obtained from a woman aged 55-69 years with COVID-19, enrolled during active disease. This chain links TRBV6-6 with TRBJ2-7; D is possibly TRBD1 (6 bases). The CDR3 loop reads CASIPWGHPYEQYF. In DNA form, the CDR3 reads TGTGCCAGCATTCCCTGGGGACACCCCTACGAGCAGTACTTC.